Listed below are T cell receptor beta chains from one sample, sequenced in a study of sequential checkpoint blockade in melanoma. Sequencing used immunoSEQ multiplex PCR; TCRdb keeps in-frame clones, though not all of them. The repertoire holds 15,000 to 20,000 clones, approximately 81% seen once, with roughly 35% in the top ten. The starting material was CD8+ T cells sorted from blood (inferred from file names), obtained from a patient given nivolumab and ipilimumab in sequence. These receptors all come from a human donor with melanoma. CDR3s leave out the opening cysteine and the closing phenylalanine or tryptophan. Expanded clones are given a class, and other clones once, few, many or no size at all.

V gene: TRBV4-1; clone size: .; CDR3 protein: ASSQGSGTANTEAF
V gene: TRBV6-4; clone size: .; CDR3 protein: ASAISGGSEDTQY
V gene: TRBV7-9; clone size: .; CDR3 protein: ASSLALAEDYEQY
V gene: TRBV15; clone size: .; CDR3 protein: ATSRDADSFLYGYT
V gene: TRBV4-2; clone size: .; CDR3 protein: ASSQELGQGLRTQY
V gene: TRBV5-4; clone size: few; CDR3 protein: ASSLPPGFSGNTIY
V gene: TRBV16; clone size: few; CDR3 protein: ASSQYPGTNEKLF
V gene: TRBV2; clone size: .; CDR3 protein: ASSEGQGSGELF
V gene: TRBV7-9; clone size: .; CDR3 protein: ASSPSGSIY
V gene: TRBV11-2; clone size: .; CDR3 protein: ASSSWGTENTEAF
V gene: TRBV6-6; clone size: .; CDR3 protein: ASSWTSRDFGEQY
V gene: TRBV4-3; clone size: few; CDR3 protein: ASSQEVWASAAYNEQF
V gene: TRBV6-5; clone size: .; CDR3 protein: ASTVGGGEGETQY
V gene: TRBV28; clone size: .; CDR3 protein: ASSLLPGQGRYEQY
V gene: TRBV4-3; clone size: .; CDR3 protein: ASSQDPSSYNEQF
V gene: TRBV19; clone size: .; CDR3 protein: ASRPRDRGATDTEAF
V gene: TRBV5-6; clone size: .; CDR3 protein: ASSPRPFLAGAYEQY
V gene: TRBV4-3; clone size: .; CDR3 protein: ASSLERVSTDTQY
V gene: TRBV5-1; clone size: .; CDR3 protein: ASSLGYAGVLNEQF
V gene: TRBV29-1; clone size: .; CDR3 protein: SVEDPFRTDTQY
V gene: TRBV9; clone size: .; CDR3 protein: ASSVGSTSTDTQY
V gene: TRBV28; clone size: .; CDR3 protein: ASSLDKGQAAYEQY
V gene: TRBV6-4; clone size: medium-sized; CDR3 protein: ASTKLAGDYNEQF
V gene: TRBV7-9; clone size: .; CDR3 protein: ASRIVAGELF
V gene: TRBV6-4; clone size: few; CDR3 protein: ASSATVNTEAF
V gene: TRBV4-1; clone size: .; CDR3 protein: ASSQTLGHGSPLH
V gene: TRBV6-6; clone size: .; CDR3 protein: ASGTDPYNEQF
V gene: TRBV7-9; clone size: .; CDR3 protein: ASSLPTSGRTDTQY
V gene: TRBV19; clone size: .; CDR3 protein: ASSIEPAGGYEQY
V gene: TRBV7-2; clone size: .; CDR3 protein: ASSLGAGRTDTQY
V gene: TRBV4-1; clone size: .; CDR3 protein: ASSQDQQGWAYEQY
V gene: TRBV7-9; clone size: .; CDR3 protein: ASSRTGKGNTIY
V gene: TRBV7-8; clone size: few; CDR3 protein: ASSPGDRGRPDTQY
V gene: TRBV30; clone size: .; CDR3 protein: AWSVGDYSNQPQH
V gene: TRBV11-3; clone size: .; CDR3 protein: ASSLSGGSSYNEQF
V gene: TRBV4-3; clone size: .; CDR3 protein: ASSQGRNSGNTIY
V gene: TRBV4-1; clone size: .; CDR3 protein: ASSQGANSYNEQF
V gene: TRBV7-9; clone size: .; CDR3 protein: ASSGLAGSSYNEQF
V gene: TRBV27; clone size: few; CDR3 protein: ASSPEDRFDLGGYT
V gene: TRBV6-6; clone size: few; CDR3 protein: ASSTQARSGNTIY
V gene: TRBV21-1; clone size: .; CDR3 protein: ASSKGRREGSITEAF
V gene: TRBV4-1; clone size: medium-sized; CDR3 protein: ASSQDPPGSGNTIY
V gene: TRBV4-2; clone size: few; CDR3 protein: ASSQETGGSYEQY
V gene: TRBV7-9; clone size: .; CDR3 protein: ASSRQGSFESYEQY
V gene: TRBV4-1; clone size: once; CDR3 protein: ASSQGLAGGTYEQY